These 11 T cell receptor beta chains originate from one sample sequenced in a study of T cell repertoires in cytomegalovirus infection. These receptors have no known antigen. TCRdb fed the reads into MiXCR, producing one record per CDR3 protein. Counted here are 800,000 to 950,000 distinct CDR3 sequences, about 33% occurring once; the ten biggest clones make up around an eighth. Sequences were derived from cultured CD8+ T cells from PBMCs, sampled from culture after CMV antigen stimulation. The receptors derive from a human donor in good health (CMV status not recorded). Some clones in this sample may be carry-over from other donors' samples.

This clonotype was counted between two and nine times. The chain couples TRBV7-9 to TRBJ1-4; a weak D match, TRBD1 (5 bases). CDR1 and CDR2 from the germline V gene are SEHNR and FQNEAQ (reference sequence). The CDR3 is 13 residues long. The germline V and J ends were trimmed by 7 bases and 8 bases, with 14 bases remaining between them. The CDR3 spells CASKQEAQEKLFF. CDR3 bases: TGTGCCAGCAAACAGGAGGCGCAGGAAAAACTGTTTTTT.

The chain links TRBV28 to TRBJ1-5, with 9 bases fitting TRBD1. V shed 3 bases and J 7 bases; nucleotides not matched to a gene: 4. Germline V CDR1 and CDR2: MDHEN, SYDVKM. CDR3 length: 14 residues. The CDR3 coding sequence is TGTGCCAGCAGTTTTGGGACAGGGTCCCAGCCCCAGCATTTT. Translation: CASSFGTGSQPQHF.

V gene TRBV12-3 or TRBV12-4 combines with J gene TRBJ1-1; tentative D call: TRBD1 (5 bases). The CDR3 extends over 13 amino acids. Trimming removed 6 bases from V and 3 bases from J, with 11 bases in between. CDR3 DNA sequence: TGTGCCAGCAGAAGCGTGGGGGACACTGAAGCTTTCTTT. Encoded protein: CASRSVGDTEAFF.

J is TRBJ2-6 and V is TRBV4-2, with D possibly matching TRBD2 (5 bases). With 0 bases removed from V and 2 bases from J, the gap between germline ends came to 5 bases. CDR3 size: 15 residues. Germline V CDR1 and CDR2: LGHNA, YNFKEQ. The CDR3 region is CASSQEAAGANVLTF. CDR3 DNA sequence: TGTGCCAGCAGCCAAGAAGCGGCTGGGGCCAACGTCCTGACTTTC.

The V and J genes are TRBV7-8 and TRBJ2-7; TRBD2 aligns across 11 bases. Germline CDR1 is SGHVS and CDR2 is FQNEAQ. J lost 3 bases, V lost 10 bases, and 11 bases had no gene match. The CDR3 consists of 15 residues. CDR3 bases: TGTGCCACCTTTTGGGCTAGCGGGGGGCTCTACGAGCAGTACTTC. It is translated as CATFWASGGLYEQYF.

This clonotype has at least ten counts. The chain couples TRBV11-2 to TRBJ2-3; D possibly uses TRBD1 or TRBD2 (5 bases each). V was trimmed by 5 bases and J by 3 bases, leaving 18 bases between them. The CDR3 sequence is 16 residues long. Germline values: CDR1 SGHAT, CDR2 FQNNGV. In DNA form, the CDR3 reads TGTGCCAGCAGCCCCTGGGACCTCGTGGGGACAGATACGCAGTATTTT. Protein: CASSPWDLVGTDTQYF.

The table lists this clonotype with a few counts. The chain recombines TRBV28 with TRBJ2-6; unclear D gene. Trimming cost V 5 bases and J 4 bases, with 12 bases left between them. The CDR3 extends over 15 amino acids. Germline loops: CDR1 MDHEN, CDR2 SYDVKM. This CDR3 reads CASSPGPLGANVLTF. The CDR3 DNA reads TGTGCCAGCAGTCCTGGGCCGTTGGGGGCCAACGTCCTGACTTTC.

Ten or more counts support this clonotype. The rearrangement links TRBV7-6 to TRBJ2-7, with 7 bases matching TRBD1. J gave up 1 base and V 5 bases, and 5 bases lay outside the gene matches. Germline assignment: CDR1 SGHVS and CDR2 FNYEAQ. The length of the CDR3 is 14 residues. The chain's CDR3 is CASSPLQGSYEQYF. The DNA of the CDR3 is TGTGCCAGCAGCCCGCTACAGGGGTCCTACGAGCAGTACTTC.

The chain recombines TRBV6-1 with TRBJ2-1, with 13 nucleotides matching TRBD2. The CDR3 sequence is 15 residues long. V was pared by 6 bases and J by 4 bases, with 3 bases of the junction left unmatched. Germline CDR1 is MNHNS and CDR2 is SASEGT. The DNA of the CDR3 is TGTGCCAGCAGACTAGCGGGGGGGCCTTACAATGAGCAGTTCTTC. Translated, it gives CASRLAGGPYNEQFF.

The chain is built from TRBV4-2 and TRBJ2-2, with D tentatively TRBD1 (5 bases). Trimming stripped 3 bases from V and 1 base from J, with 12 bases between. Germline CDR1 and CDR2: LGHNA and YNFKEQ. The CDR3 totals 16 residues. The CDR3 loop reads CASSHHPQGNTGELFF. CDR3 bases: TGTGCCAGCAGCCACCATCCCCAGGGGAACACCGGGGAGCTGTTTTTT.

This chain links TRBV7-6 with TRBJ2-7; 9 bases are shared with TRBD1. The CDR3 extends over 17 amino acids. The V gene end was trimmed by 3 bases and the J gene end by 1 base; junction bases not matched to a gene: 10. Germline loops: CDR1 SGHVS, CDR2 FNYEAQ. The CDR3: CASSFFTGGAESYEQYF. The DNA of the CDR3 is TGTGCCAGCAGCTTTTTCACAGGGGGCGCAGAGTCCTACGAGCAGTACTTC.